This T cell receptor (beta chain) emerged from a study of graft-versus-host responses after intestinal transplantation. Study background: Each recipient received anti-thymocyte globulin induction, then tacrolimus and steroids for around three years. Overall study results and limits: GvH clones surfaced in recipient marrow, some emerging earlier in ileum or blood. High graft-versus-host to host-versus-graft clonal ratios were seen in allografts of patients with graft-donor T cell macrochimerism.

Notes on this clone: The antigen is undetermined.

TCRdb keeps only in-frame clones here, not all; method: immunoSEQ multiplex PCR. The top ten clones hold 1.5% to 2.5% of a sample with 80,000 to 95,000 clones, about 93% of them seen once. The CDR3 totals 16 residues. V was pared by 0 bases and J by 7 bases, with 13 bases between. CDR1 and CDR2 from the germline V gene are LGHNA and YSLEER. Here the sequenced sample was unstimulated CD8+ T cells sorted from spleen or lymph node cells, taken before intestinal transplant. The receptor's source is a human donor who received an intestinal transplant. The rearrangement links TRBV4-3 to TRBJ1-6; D remains unclear. This CDR3 reads CASSQDGRSSNSPLHF. DNA for the CDR3: TGCGCCAGCAGCCAAGACGGCAGGTCCTCCAATTCACCCCTCCACTTT.